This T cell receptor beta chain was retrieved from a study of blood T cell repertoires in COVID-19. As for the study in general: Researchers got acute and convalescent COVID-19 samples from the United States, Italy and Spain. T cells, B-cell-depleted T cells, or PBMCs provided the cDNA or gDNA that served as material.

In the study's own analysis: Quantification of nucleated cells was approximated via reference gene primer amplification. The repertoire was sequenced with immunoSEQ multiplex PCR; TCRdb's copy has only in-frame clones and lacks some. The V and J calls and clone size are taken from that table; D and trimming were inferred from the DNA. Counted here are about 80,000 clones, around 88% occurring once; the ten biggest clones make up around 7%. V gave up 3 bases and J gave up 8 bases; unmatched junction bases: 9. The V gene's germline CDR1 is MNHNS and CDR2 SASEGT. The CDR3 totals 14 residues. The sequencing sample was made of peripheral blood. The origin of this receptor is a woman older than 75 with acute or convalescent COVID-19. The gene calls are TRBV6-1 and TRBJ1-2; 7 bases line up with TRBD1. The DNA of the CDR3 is TGTGCCAGCAGTGACCTTGGGACAGCACGGGGCTACACCTTC. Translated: CASSDLGTARGYTF.